Listed below are T cell receptor beta chains from one sample, sequenced in a study of PD-1 blockade in classical Hodgkin lymphoma. Libraries were prepared by immunoSEQ multiplex PCR; TCRdb keeps only in-frame clonotypes and omits some of them. The profile shows around 18,000 clones, roughly 65% of them singletons. This specimen consisted of CD4+ T cells from blood, obtained before the fourth cycle of nivolumab. Receptor source: a human donor with classical Hodgkin lymphoma. Both conserved end residues are part of each CDR3. Each record gives: J gene, V gene, clone size, D gene, CDR3 protein, CDR3 DNA. A D gene is named only where the DNA matches it firmly. Size is omitted from some rows. Given values are once, few, many or a class for expanded clones.

J gene: TRBJ1-1
V gene: TRBV19
clone size: NA
D gene: NA
CDR3 protein: CASTRSGLNTEAFF
CDR3 DNA: TGTGCCAGCACCCGGTCGGGTTTGAACACTGAAGCTTTCTTT

J gene: TRBJ1-2
V gene: TRBV6-1
clone size: NA
D gene: NA
CDR3 protein: CASSDTHKIYGYTF
CDR3 DNA: TGTGCCAGCAGTGATACCCACAAAATATATGGCTACACCTTC

J gene: TRBJ1-2
V gene: TRBV4-2
clone size: NA
D gene: NA
CDR3 protein: CASSQDAGPRMGYTF
CDR3 DNA: TGTGCCAGCAGCCAAGATGCGGGGCCCCGGATGGGCTACACCTTC

J gene: TRBJ1-3
V gene: TRBV5-1
clone size: few
D gene: TRBD1
CDR3 protein: CASSTNGQGSGNTIYF
CDR3 DNA: TGCGCCAGCAGCACTAACGGACAGGGCTCTGGAAACACCATATATTTT

J gene: TRBJ2-7
V gene: TRBV5-6
clone size: once
D gene: TRBD2
CDR3 protein: CASSLGGLAGLGYEQYF
CDR3 DNA: TGTGCCAGCAGCTTAGGGGGACTAGCGGGGTTAGGATACGAGCAGTACTTC

J gene: TRBJ2-7
V gene: TRBV11-2
clone size: NA
D gene: TRBD1
CDR3 protein: CASSLAGTGVYEQYF
CDR3 DNA: TGTGCCAGCAGCTTAGCCGGGACAGGGGTCTACGAGCAGTACTTC

J gene: TRBJ2-4
V gene: TRBV28
clone size: NA
D gene: TRBD1
CDR3 protein: CASSFFRGLAKNIQYF
CDR3 DNA: TGTGCCAGCAGTTTTTTTAGGGGGCTAGCCAAAAACATTCAGTACTTC

J gene: TRBJ2-3
V gene: TRBV2
clone size: NA
D gene: TRBD2
CDR3 protein: CATGLGPDTQYF
CDR3 DNA: TGTGCCACGGGACTAGGTCCAGATACGCAGTATTTT

J gene: TRBJ2-5
V gene: TRBV28
clone size: once
D gene: NA
CDR3 protein: CASSLGETQYF
CDR3 DNA: TGTGCCAGCAGTTTGGGAGAGACCCAGTACTTC

J gene: TRBJ2-1
V gene: TRBV7-6
clone size: NA
D gene: NA
CDR3 protein: CASSPLTGYNEQFF
CDR3 DNA: TGTGCCAGCAGCCCCTTGACAGGATACAATGAGCAGTTCTTC

J gene: TRBJ2-1
V gene: TRBV7-2
clone size: few
D gene: NA
CDR3 protein: CASSFSYNEQFF
CDR3 DNA: TGTGCCAGCAGCTTCTCTTACAATGAGCAGTTCTTC

J gene: TRBJ2-5
V gene: TRBV2
clone size: once
D gene: TRBD1
CDR3 protein: CASSAADRAYGTQYF
CDR3 DNA: TGTGCCAGCAGTGCGGCGGACAGGGCCTATGGGACCCAGTACTTC

J gene: TRBJ1-2
V gene: TRBV2
clone size: NA
D gene: NA
CDR3 protein: CASTRGDGYTF
CDR3 DNA: TGTGCCAGCACCCGAGGGGACGGCTACACCTTC

J gene: TRBJ2-1
V gene: TRBV7-2
clone size: NA
D gene: TRBD2
CDR3 protein: CASSSTGGNYNEQFF
CDR3 DNA: TGTGCCAGCAGCTCTACGGGGGGGAACTACAATGAGCAGTTCTTC

J gene: TRBJ2-5
V gene: TRBV7-9
clone size: NA
D gene: TRBD2
CDR3 protein: CASSLARSASGTPETQYF
CDR3 DNA: TGTGCCAGCAGCTTAGCGCGGTCGGCTAGCGGGACCCCGGAGACCCAGTACTTC

J gene: TRBJ2-1
V gene: TRBV28
clone size: NA
D gene: NA
CDR3 protein: CAAAPAYNEQFF
CDR3 DNA: TGTGCGGCAGCCCCCGCCTACAATGAGCAGTTCTTC

J gene: TRBJ1-2
V gene: TRBV7-2
clone size: NA
D gene: NA
CDR3 protein: CASSPSPGYGYTF
CDR3 DNA: TGTGCCAGCAGCCCATCCCCGGGCTATGGCTACACCTTC

J gene: TRBJ2-7
V gene: TRBV28
clone size: NA
D gene: NA
CDR3 protein: CASSFMDRQLNRQYF
CDR3 DNA: TGTGCCAGCAGTTTTATGGACAGACAACTAAATCGGCAGTACTTC

J gene: TRBJ1-1
V gene: TRBV10-3
clone size: NA
D gene: NA
CDR3 protein: CAISGTSNPEAFF
CDR3 DNA: TGTGCCATCAGCGGGACCTCGAACCCTGAAGCTTTCTTT

J gene: TRBJ1-5
V gene: TRBV7-2
clone size: few
D gene: TRBD1
CDR3 protein: CASNRQGEGQPQHF
CDR3 DNA: TGTGCCAGCAACAGACAGGGAGAAGGTCAGCCCCAGCATTTT

J gene: TRBJ2-7
V gene: TRBV10-3
clone size: NA
D gene: TRBD1
CDR3 protein: CAIATPGQGSYEQYF
CDR3 DNA: TGTGCCATCGCCACGCCGGGACAGGGGAGCTACGAGCAGTACTTC

J gene: TRBJ2-5
V gene: TRBV11-2
clone size: NA
D gene: NA
CDR3 protein: CASSPRETQYF
CDR3 DNA: TGTGCCAGCAGCCCCCGGGAGACCCAGTACTTC

J gene: TRBJ2-1
V gene: TRBV25-1
clone size: NA
D gene: TRBD2
CDR3 protein: CASSERTRLAGGTQFF
CDR3 DNA: TGTGCCAGCAGTGAAAGGACTAGACTAGCGGGAGGGACGCAGTTCTTC

J gene: TRBJ1-1
V gene: TRBV7-2
clone size: NA
D gene: NA
CDR3 protein: CASSLAVGQVNTEAFF
CDR3 DNA: TGTGCCAGCAGCTTAGCGGTAGGGCAGGTGAACACTGAAGCTTTCTTT

J gene: TRBJ2-1
V gene: TRBV2
clone size: NA
D gene: TRBD2
CDR3 protein: CASRASTSGYNEQFF
CDR3 DNA: TGTGCCAGCAGAGCTTCGACTAGCGGATACAATGAGCAGTTCTTC

J gene: TRBJ2-1
V gene: TRBV11-1
clone size: NA
D gene: NA
CDR3 protein: CASSSGLDHNEQFF
CDR3 DNA: TGTGCCAGCAGCTCCGGACTGGACCACAATGAGCAGTTCTTC

J gene: TRBJ1-1
V gene: TRBV4-1
clone size: NA
D gene: NA
CDR3 protein: CASSHRDGKMNTEAFF
CDR3 DNA: TGCGCCAGCAGCCACCGCGACGGGAAAATGAACACTGAAGCTTTCTTT

J gene: TRBJ2-1
V gene: TRBV7-9
clone size: NA
D gene: TRBD1
CDR3 protein: CASSLRTGGNEQFF
CDR3 DNA: TGTGCCAGCAGCCTGCGGACAGGGGGCAATGAGCAGTTCTTC

J gene: TRBJ2-7
V gene: TRBV4-1
clone size: NA
D gene: TRBD1
CDR3 protein: CASSQGPGQLIRYEQYF
CDR3 DNA: TGCGCCAGCAGCCAAGGCCCGGGACAGCTAATACGTTACGAGCAGTACTTC

J gene: TRBJ1-1
V gene: TRBV12-5
clone size: NA
D gene: NA
CDR3 protein: CASGRVHLNTEAFF
CDR3 DNA: TGTGCTAGTGGCAGGGTCCACTTGAACACTGAAGCTTTCTTT

J gene: TRBJ2-1
V gene: TRBV6-5
clone size: once
D gene: NA
CDR3 protein: CASSYSSGTKYNEQFF
CDR3 DNA: TGTGCCAGCAGTTACTCCTCCGGGACAAAGTACAATGAGCAGTTCTTC

J gene: TRBJ2-3
V gene: TRBV5-1
clone size: NA
D gene: TRBD2
CDR3 protein: CASSSGTSATSTDTQYF
CDR3 DNA: TGCGCCAGCAGCTCCGGGACTAGCGCAACTAGCACAGATACGCAGTATTTT

J gene: TRBJ2-7
V gene: TRBV9
clone size: NA
D gene: NA
CDR3 protein: CASSLTRRSEQYF
CDR3 DNA: TGTGCCAGCAGCTTGACTAGGAGGTCCGAGCAGTACTTC

J gene: TRBJ1-1
V gene: TRBV7-9
clone size: NA
D gene: TRBD1
CDR3 protein: CASSPQGALNTEAFF
CDR3 DNA: TGTGCCAGCAGCCCACAGGGGGCCCTGAACACTGAAGCTTTCTTT

J gene: TRBJ2-7
V gene: TRBV11-3
clone size: once
D gene: TRBD1
CDR3 protein: CASSDAMGGTGVPLDEQYF
CDR3 DNA: TGTGCCAGCAGCGACGCCATGGGAGGGACAGGGGTCCCTCTGGACGAGCAGTACTTC

J gene: TRBJ1-1
V gene: TRBV18
clone size: NA
D gene: NA
CDR3 protein: CASSPGSGTEAFF
CDR3 DNA: TGTGCCAGCTCTCCAGGGTCTGGCACTGAAGCTTTCTTT

J gene: TRBJ1-1
V gene: TRBV4-3
clone size: NA
D gene: NA
CDR3 protein: CASSQARGTEAFF
CDR3 DNA: TGCGCCAGCAGCCAAGCCAGGGGCACTGAAGCTTTCTTT

J gene: TRBJ2-5
V gene: TRBV4-1
clone size: NA
D gene: NA
CDR3 protein: CASSHIQETQYF
CDR3 DNA: TGCGCCAGCAGCCATATTCAAGAGACCCAGTACTTC

J gene: TRBJ1-6
V gene: TRBV9
clone size: few
D gene: NA
CDR3 protein: CASSPRLGALHF
CDR3 DNA: TGTGCCAGCAGTCCTAGACTTGGGGCCCTCCACTTT

J gene: TRBJ2-1
V gene: TRBV10-3
clone size: NA
D gene: NA
CDR3 protein: CAISELSVTRSSYNEQFF
CDR3 DNA: TGTGCCATCAGTGAGTTAAGCGTAACGAGGAGCTCCTACAATGAGCAGTTCTTC

J gene: TRBJ1-5
V gene: TRBV19
clone size: NA
D gene: TRBD1
CDR3 protein: CASWDRGPGQPQHF
CDR3 DNA: TGTGCCAGTTGGGACAGGGGACCTGGTCAGCCCCAGCATTTT

J gene: TRBJ1-2
V gene: TRBV10-3
clone size: NA
D gene: TRBD1
CDR3 protein: CAITRQGLGYGYTF
CDR3 DNA: TGTGCCATCACCAGACAGGGCTTGGGCTATGGCTACACCTTC

J gene: TRBJ1-6
V gene: TRBV5-4
clone size: NA
D gene: TRBD1
CDR3 protein: CASSLGGPGTGGYSPLHF
CDR3 DNA: TGTGCCAGCAGCTTGGGGGGTCCCGGGACAGGGGGGTATTCACCCCTCCACTTT

J gene: TRBJ1-2
V gene: TRBV10-3
clone size: NA
D gene: TRBD1
CDR3 protein: CAISPGQGPSGYTF
CDR3 DNA: TGTGCCATCAGCCCGGGACAGGGGCCCTCCGGCTACACCTTC

J gene: TRBJ2-3
V gene: TRBV5-1
clone size: NA
D gene: NA
CDR3 protein: CASSLGQRAADTQYF
CDR3 DNA: TGCGCCAGCAGCTTGGGGCAGAGAGCGGCAGATACGCAGTATTTT

J gene: TRBJ2-7
V gene: TRBV28
clone size: NA
D gene: TRBD1
CDR3 protein: CASSSYGQGGYEQYF
CDR3 DNA: TGTGCCAGCAGTTCCTACGGACAGGGAGGCTACGAGCAGTACTTC

J gene: TRBJ1-2
V gene: TRBV19
clone size: NA
D gene: NA
CDR3 protein: CASSIALQRNYGYTF
CDR3 DNA: TGTGCCAGTAGTATAGCCCTACAGAGAAACTATGGCTACACCTTC

J gene: TRBJ2-2
V gene: TRBV9
clone size: NA
D gene: NA
CDR3 protein: CASSAGASHTGELFF
CDR3 DNA: TGTGCCAGCAGCGCCGGGGCTAGCCACACCGGGGAGCTGTTTTTT

J gene: TRBJ2-5
V gene: TRBV7-7
clone size: NA
D gene: TRBD2
CDR3 protein: CASSPGLAGGETQYF
CDR3 DNA: TGTGCCAGCAGCCCCGGACTAGCGGGAGGCGAGACCCAGTACTTC

J gene: TRBJ2-3
V gene: TRBV15
clone size: few
D gene: NA
CDR3 protein: CATRAVHSSTDTQYF
CDR3 DNA: TGTGCCACCAGGGCAGTACACTCTAGCACAGATACGCAGTATTTT

J gene: TRBJ1-2
V gene: TRBV28
clone size: NA
D gene: NA
CDR3 protein: CASSPGRYGYTF
CDR3 DNA: TGTGCCAGCAGTCCGGGACGCTATGGCTACACCTTC

J gene: TRBJ2-3
V gene: TRBV5-6
clone size: NA
D gene: NA
CDR3 protein: CASSLGSYKGDTQYF
CDR3 DNA: TGTGCCAGCAGCTTGGGTTCCTATAAAGGGGATACGCAGTATTTT

J gene: TRBJ2-3
V gene: TRBV5-6
clone size: NA
D gene: TRBD2
CDR3 protein: CASSYSLRGTDTQYF
CDR3 DNA: TGTGCCAGCAGCTACTCCTTGCGGGGGACAGATACGCAGTATTTT

J gene: TRBJ2-2
V gene: TRBV5-1
clone size: NA
D gene: TRBD2
CDR3 protein: CASSLRLAGSPGELFF
CDR3 DNA: TGCGCCAGCAGCTTGCGGCTAGCGGGGTCCCCCGGGGAGCTGTTTTTT

J gene: TRBJ2-7
V gene: TRBV7-2
clone size: few
D gene: NA
CDR3 protein: CASSQQLLYEQYF
CDR3 DNA: TGTGCCAGCAGCCAACAGCTACTCTACGAGCAGTACTTC